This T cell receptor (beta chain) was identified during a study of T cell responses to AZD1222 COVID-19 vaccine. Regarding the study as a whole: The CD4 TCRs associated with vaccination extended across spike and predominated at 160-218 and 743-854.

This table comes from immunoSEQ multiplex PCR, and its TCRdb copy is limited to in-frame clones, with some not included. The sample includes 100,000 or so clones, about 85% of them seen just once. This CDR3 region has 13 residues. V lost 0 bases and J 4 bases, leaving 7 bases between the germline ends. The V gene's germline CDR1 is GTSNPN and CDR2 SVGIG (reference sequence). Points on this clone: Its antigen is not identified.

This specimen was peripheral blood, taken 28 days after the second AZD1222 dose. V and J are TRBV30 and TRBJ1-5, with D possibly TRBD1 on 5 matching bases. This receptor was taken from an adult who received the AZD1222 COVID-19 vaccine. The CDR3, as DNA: TGTGCCTGGAGTGTATGGGGGAATCAGCCCCAGCATTTT. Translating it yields CAWSVWGNQPQHF.